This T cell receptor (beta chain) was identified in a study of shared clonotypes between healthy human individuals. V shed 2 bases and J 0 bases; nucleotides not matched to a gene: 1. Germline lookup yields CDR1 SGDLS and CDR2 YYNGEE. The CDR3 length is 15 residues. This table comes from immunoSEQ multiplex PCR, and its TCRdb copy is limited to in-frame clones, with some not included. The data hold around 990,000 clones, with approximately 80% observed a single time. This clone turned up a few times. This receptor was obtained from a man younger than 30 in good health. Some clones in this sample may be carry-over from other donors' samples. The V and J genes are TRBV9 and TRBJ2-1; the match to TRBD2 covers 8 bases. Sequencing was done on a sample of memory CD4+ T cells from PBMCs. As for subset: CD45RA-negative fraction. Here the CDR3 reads CASSVSGTSYNEQFF. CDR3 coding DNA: TGTGCCAGCAGCGTTAGCGGGACCTCCTACAATGAGCAGTTCTTC.